This TCR beta chain was sequenced in a study of blood T cell repertoires in COVID-19. Study-wide context: COVID-19 samples collected from the United States, Italy and Spain covered acute and convalescent phases.

In the authors' workflow: Quantification of nucleated cells was approximated via reference gene primer amplification. Libraries were prepared by immunoSEQ multiplex PCR; TCRdb keeps only in-frame clonotypes and omits some of them. Clone size and V and J calls were adopted from that table, with D and trimming inferred from the DNA. Of 120,000 to 150,000 clones listed, around 91% are singletons. Sequenced material: peripheral blood. This clonotype originated in a woman aged 55-69 years with active COVID-19.

CDR3 amino acids: CASNLQGAKGYTF. The CDR3 coding sequence is TGTGCCAGCAACCTACAGGGGGCGAAAGGCTACACCTTC. The V call is TRBV2, the J call TRBJ1-2; 9 bases map to TRBD1. After removal of 7 bases from V and 8 bases from J, the junction contained 8 bases not matched to a gene. CDR1 SNHLY and CDR2 FYNNEI come from the germline V gene. The CDR3 runs 13 residues.